The present T cell receptor (beta chain) was sequenced within a study of PD-L1 blockade in urothelial cancer. Profiling relied on immunoSEQ multiplex PCR, and the TCRdb table lists in-frame clones only, not all of them. This table holds roughly 43,000 clones, 65% to 85% found once. The CDR3 spans 13 residues. Trimming left V 6 bases short and J 4 bases short, with 11 bases between. Looked up from germline, CDR1 is SGHTS and CDR2 is YDEGEE. Indicated time point: pretreatment peripheral blood. Here the sequenced sample was PBMCs, taken around atezolizumab (anti-PD-L1) treatment. V and J are TRBV5-8 and TRBJ1-5, with D hard to call. The clonotype originates from a man aged 55 to 70 with urothelial cancer. CDR3 sequence reads: CASTWGENQPQHF. DNA of the CDR3: TGTGCCAGCACCTGGGGAGAGAATCAGCCCCAGCATTTT.